This is a list of T cell receptor beta chains from one sample in a study of technical replicates of blood from several donors. Method: immunoSEQ multiplex PCR; TCRdb's copy keeps in-frame clones and lacks some. Counted here are roughly 100,000 clones, roughly 96% occurring once; the ten biggest clones make up 0.3% to 0.45%. The sample was T cells isolated from PBMCs. These TCRs come from a human donor in good health. The conserved cysteine and the conserved F or W are not part of the CDR3 here. A D gene is named only where the DNA matches it firmly.

D,V,J,CDR3
.,TRBV7-3,TRBJ2-2,ASGVPTGQRFSGELF
TRBD2,TRBV27,TRBJ2-5,ASSLGAGLKETQY
TRBD2,TRBV2,TRBJ2-3,ASKEGGATDTQY
.,TRBV27,TRBJ1-1,ASSLSPLDTPNTEAF
TRBD1,TRBV27,TRBJ2-7,ASSLFGQGPEQY
TRBD1,TRBV7-2,TRBJ2-7,ASSLNPGADRIYEQY
.,TRBV5-1,TRBJ2-5,ASSLARMETQY
TRBD1,TRBV29-1,TRBJ2-7,SVLHRGTYEQY
.,TRBV5-1,TRBJ2-3,ASSLVNSPSTDTQY
TRBD1,TRBV7-2,TRBJ1-2,ASSSIRQGANYGYT
TRBD1,TRBV19,TRBJ1-3,ASSISTGGNTIY
TRBD1,TRBV7-2,TRBJ2-7,ASTIHRDRSYEQY